What follows are 30 T cell receptor beta chains derived from one specimen sequenced in a study of CD8+CD57+ T cells in acquired aplastic anemia. Genomic DNA, the template, was used for profiling of the TCR beta VDJ and CDR3. TCRdb re-called the reads through MiXCR, storing one row per CDR3 protein. The data contain around 200,000 distinct CDR3 sequences, approximately 48% of them seen just once; the ten biggest clones take up around 13%. Patients chosen for sequencing had CD8+CD57+ cells that had expanded, as shown by flow cytometry. The sequenced sample was sorted CD4+, CD8+, or CD8+CD57+ T cells (not recorded which) from PBMCs. The receptors were gathered from a human donor with aplastic anemia.

This clonotype appeared a few times. This rearrangement joins TRBV7-6 to TRBJ1-2, with 8 bases aligning to TRBD1. V lost 5 bases to trimming and J lost 4 bases; unmatched junction nucleotides: 9. CDR3 length: 15 residues. Germline CDR1 SGHVS, CDR2 FNYEAQ. The CDR3 DNA is TGTGCCAGCAGCATTTCAGGGGGCGCAAGCTATGGCTACACCTTC. Translating gives CASSISGGASYGYTF.

There are many counts of this clonotype. This chain joins TRBV5-1 and TRBJ2-7; 10 positions match TRBD1. This CDR3 is built from 14 residues. Germline assignment: CDR1 SGHRS and CDR2 YFSETQ. V shed 3 bases and J 5 bases; nucleotides not matched to a gene: 5. This chain's CDR3 is CASSWGTGVDEQYF. CDR3 bases: TGCGCCAGCAGCTGGGGGACAGGGGTGGACGAGCAGTACTTC.

The chain combines TRBV6-1 with TRBJ2-7, with 8 bases lining up with TRBD1. This CDR3 is built from 15 residues. The ends lost 2 bases at V and 7 bases at J; junction bases unmatched: 10. Per the germline V gene, CDR1 is MNHNS and CDR2 is SASEGT. CDR3 coding DNA: TGTGCCAGCAGTGAAAGCGGACAGGGTTGGTGGGAGCAGTACTTC. Residues: CASSESGQGWWEQYF.

This clonotype was found a few times. The genes are TRBV7-3 and TRBJ2-1; D is possibly TRBD2 (7 bases). CDR1 is SGHTA and CDR2 is FQGTGA in the germline V gene. Trimming took 3 bases from V and 6 from J, leaving 12 bases between them. The CDR3 contains 14 residues. The CDR3 DNA reads TGTGCCAGCAGCTTTTCCGGGGGGCTCAATGAGCAGTTCTTC. It is translated as CASSFSGGLNEQFF.

The chain couples TRBV20-1 to TRBJ2-6; maybe TRBD2 (5 bases). This CDR3 is 15 amino acids long. Per germline, CDR1 DFQATT and CDR2 SNEGSKA (reference sequence). Trimming removed 2 bases at V and 0 bases at J, with 8 bases between. Written as DNA, the CDR3 is TGCAGTGCTAGATTTGGAGGCTCTGGGGCCAACGTCCTGACTTTC. Protein product: CSARFGGSGANVLTF.

This chain joins TRBV28 and TRBJ2-7; TRBD1 matches 9 bases. V shed 6 bases and J 6 bases; nucleotides not matched to a gene: 18. CDR1 and CDR2 (germline): MDHEN, SYDVKM. The CDR3 runs to 17 residues. The chain's CDR3 is CASSPPGPGQGGLEQYF. CDR3 sequence (DNA): TGTGCCAGCAGCCCTCCGGGACCGGGACAGGGAGGCCTCGAGCAGTACTTC.

The chain has TRBV6-2 or TRBV6-3 and TRBJ1-1; TRBD1 is a possible D gene (6 bases). Germline loops: CDR1 MNHEY, CDR2 SVGEGT. The CDR3 extends over 12 amino acids. V was pared by 9 bases and J by 9 bases, with 17 bases between. The CDR3 coding sequence is TGTGCCAGTTCGCGGGGGGGGGCGAAAGCTTTCTTT. It translates to CASSRGGAKAFF.

This clonotype was seen many times. This rearrangement joins TRBV12-3 or TRBV12-4 to TRBJ1-2; 10 bases align to TRBD1. The CDR3 consists of 15 residues. With V trimmed by 7 bases and J by 2 bases, 7 bases remained unmatched. The CDR3 sequence: CASTPWGQGNYGYTF. CDR3 DNA sequence: TGTGCCAGCACCCCCTGGGGACAGGGGAACTATGGCTACACCTTC.

This chain connects TRBV2 to TRBJ1-2, with D maybe TRBD1 (6 bases). This CDR3 region has 12 residues. Trimming pared 11 bases from V and 3 bases from J, leaving 13 bases between. The germline CDR1 and CDR2 sequences are SNHLY and FYNNEI. CDR3 sequence: CAGGQLDYGYTF. The CDR3 DNA is TGTGCCGGGGGGCAATTGGACTATGGCTACACCTTC. Complete variable domain (other parts from reference TRBV2 and TRBJ1-2): EPEVTQTPSHQVTQMGQEVILRCVPISNHLYFYWYRQILGQKVEFLVSFYNNEISEKSEIFDDQFSVERPDGSNFTLKIRSTKLEDSAMYFCAGGQLDYGYTFGSGTRLTVV.

The chain joins TRBV12-3 or TRBV12-4 to TRBJ2-7; 10 bases map to TRBD2. The CDR3 runs to 13 residues. J gave up 2 bases and V 8 bases, and 3 bases lay outside the gene matches. CDR3: CASLLAGAYEQYF. In nucleotides, the CDR3 is TGTGCCAGCCTGCTAGCGGGAGCCTACGAGCAGTACTTC.

This clonotype was counted ten times or more. The chain is built from TRBV7-6 and TRBJ2-3; D unresolved. Trimming cost V 1 base and J 0 bases, with 2 bases left between them. CDR3 length equals 13 residues. Germline V gene data show CDR1 as SGHVS and CDR2 as FNYEAQ. The CDR3 DNA reads as TGTGCCAGCAGCTTAGGTAGCACAGATACGCAGTATTTT. Translated, it gives CASSLGSTDTQYF. Variable domain in full (rest from reference TRBV7-6 and TRBJ2-3): GAGVSQSPRYKVTKRGQDVALRCDPISGHVSLYWYRQALGQGPEFLTYFNYEAQQDKSGLPNDRFSAERPEGSISTLTIQRTEQRDSAMYRCASSLGSTDTQYFGPGTRLTVL.

This rearrangement joins TRBV10-1 to TRBJ1-1; D unresolved. The CDR3 spans 12 residues. Trimming took 8 bases from V and 0 from J, leaving 7 bases between them. The germline V gene has CDR1 WNHNN and CDR2 SYGVQD (reference sequence). The CDR3: CASLLLNTEAFF. The CDR3 DNA follows: TGCGCCAGCCTACTATTGAACACTGAAGCTTTCTTT.

This clonotype was seen ten or more times. The J gene is TRBJ1-6, the V gene TRBV6-5, with 10 bases aligning to TRBD1. CDR1 is MNHEY and CDR2 is SVGAGI in the germline V gene. The CDR3 has 15 amino acids. Trimming at V came to 4 bases and at J to 6 bases, leaving 3 bases not matched to a gene. The CDR3, as DNA: TGTGCCAGCAGTTTCCGGGACAGGGGTAATTCACCCCTCCACTTT. Protein: CASSFRDRGNSPLHF.

In this sample, this clonotype turned up many times. This rearrangement joins TRBV7-2 to TRBJ1-5; TRBD1 matches 8 bases. This CDR3 contains 15 residues. With V trimmed by 1 base and J by 4 bases, 3 bases remained unmatched. Germline CDR1 is SGHTA and CDR2 is FQGNSA. Written as DNA, the CDR3 is TGTGCCAGCAGCTTAGGACGACAGGGGAATCAGCCCCAGCATTTT. It is translated as CASSLGRQGNQPQHF.

At least ten counts were recorded for this clonotype. CDR3 sequence (DNA): TGTGCCACCAGGGGGACACAGACTAACTATGGCTACACCTTC. Amino acid sequence: CATRGTQTNYGYTF. The V call is TRBV24-1, the J call TRBJ1-2, with D tentatively TRBD1 (6 bases). The V end lost 7 bases, the J end lost 0 bases, and 11 bases lay between the germline ends. Looked up from germline, CDR1 is KGHDR and CDR2 is SFDVKD. This CDR3 spans 14 amino acids.

This clonotype was picked up many times. The genes are TRBV5-1 and TRBJ2-5; D gene unclear. CDR1 and CDR2 from the germline V gene are SGHRS and YFSETQ. The V gene lost 0 bases and the J gene lost 2 bases, with 5 bases spanning the gap. The CDR3 spans 13 residues. CDR3 nucleotides: TGCGCCAGCAGCTTGGAGCCTCAAGAGACCCAGTACTTC. This codes for CASSLEPQETQYF.

The chain has TRBV2 and TRBJ1-6; TRBD1 aligns across 10 bases. J lost 8 bases, V lost 6 bases, and 7 bases had no gene match. Germline V gene lookup returns CDR1 SNHLY and CDR2 FYNNEI. The CDR3 spans 15 residues. Written as DNA, the CDR3 is TGTGCCAGCAGGGCCGACAGGGGGCAGGATTCACCCCTCCACTTT. The encoded protein is CASRADRGQDSPLHF. Based on the CDR3 plus reference TRBV2 and TRBJ1-6, the full variable domain is EPEVTQTPSHQVTQMGQEVILRCVPISNHLYFYWYRQILGQKVEFLVSFYNNEISEKSEIFDDQFSVERPDGSNFTLKIRSTKLEDSAMYFCASRADRGQDSPLHFGNGTRLTVT.

This clonotype was observed once. The genes are TRBV24-1 and TRBJ2-7; TRBD1 aligns across 10 bases. Germline assignment: CDR1 KGHDR and CDR2 SFDVKD. This CDR3 is built from 15 residues. V trimming: 2 bases; J trimming: 2 bases; junction bases outside the gene matches: 2. The CDR3 loop is CATSDSGTGAYEQYF. The CDR3 DNA is TGTGCCACCAGTGATTCCGGGACAGGGGCCTACGAGCAGTACTTC.

The chain carries TRBV2 and TRBJ2-7; 11 bases line up with TRBD1. With V trimmed by 8 bases and J by 3 bases, 9 bases remained unmatched. Germline V CDR1 and CDR2: SNHLY, FYNNEI. The CDR3 length is 15 residues. CDR3 nucleotide sequence: TGTGCCAGCCGTCCCGGGACAGGGGGGTACTACGAGCAGTACTTC. Translating gives CASRPGTGGYYEQYF.

The CDR3, as DNA: TGTGCCAGTAGTACAACGATTTACAATGAGCAGTTCTTC. Amino acid sequence: CASSTTIYNEQFF. The V and J genes are TRBV19 and TRBJ2-1; no clear D. The CDR3 sequence is 13 residues long. The V end was cut by 4 bases, the J end by 4 bases, with 8 bases between. Germline V gene sequence: CDR1 LNHDA, CDR2 SQIVND (reference sequence).

The sample holds a few counts of this clonotype. V usage is TRBV29-1 and J usage is TRBJ2-5, with 10 bases fitting TRBD2. V dropped 4 bases and J dropped 4; count of bases not matched to a gene: 3. The CDR3 has 13 residues. Germline-derived CDR1 and CDR2 are SQVTM and ANQGSEA. DNA of the CDR3: TGCAGCGTTGTAGCGGGAGGACGAGAGACCCAGTACTTC. Amino acids: CSVVAGGRETQYF. The variable domain in full, with the rest retrieved from reference TRBV29-1 and TRBJ2-5, is SAVISQKPSRDICQRGTSLTIQCQVDSQVTMMFWYRQQPGQSLTLIATANQGSEATYESGFVIDKFPISRPNLTFSTLTVSNMSPEDSSIYLCSVVAGGRETQYFGPGTRLLVL.

The rearrangement joins TRBV20-1 to TRBJ2-5; 9 bases agree with TRBD2. This CDR3 is 15 amino acids long. V lost 3 bases to trimming and J lost 5 bases; unmatched junction nucleotides: 10. Germline CDR1 and CDR2: DFQATT and SNEGSKA (reference sequence). In DNA, the CDR3 is TGCAGTGCTAGTCGTGCGCGGGGGGGCCGGGAGACCCAGTACTTC. It specifies CSASRARGGRETQYF.

This clonotype was detected only a few times. Written as DNA, the CDR3 is TGTGCCAGCATGGGACAGGCGGCGGTCTACGAGCAGTACTTC. It codes for CASMGQAAVYEQYF. The chain joins TRBV2 to TRBJ2-7, with 8 bases lining up with TRBD1. This CDR3 spans 14 amino acids. Germline V lookup: CDR1 SNHLY, CDR2 FYNNEI. J gave up 3 bases and V 7 bases, and 8 bases lay outside the gene matches.

The chain recombines TRBV25-1 with TRBJ2-5; 10 bases match TRBD2. From germline, CDR1 is MGHDK and CDR2 SYGVNS. J gave up 3 bases and V 2 bases, and 9 bases lay outside the gene matches. This CDR3 contains 17 residues. The CDR3 nucleotides read TGTGCCAGCAGTGAACTTTCCGGACTAGCGGCTAAAGAGACCCAGTACTTC. It is translated as CASSELSGLAAKETQYF.

The chain joins TRBV2 to TRBJ2-2, with 12 bases fitting TRBD2. CDR3 size: 17 residues. The V gene's germline CDR1 is SNHLY and CDR2 FYNNEI. After removal of 5 bases from V and 4 bases from J, the junction contained 8 bases not matched to a gene. The CDR3 sequence is CASSSASGRAATGELFF. DNA of the CDR3: TGTGCCAGCAGTTCGGCTAGCGGGAGGGCCGCCACCGGGGAGCTGTTTTTT.

In its sample, this clonotype was seen many times. This chain joins TRBV20-1 and TRBJ1-3; TRBD1 is a possible D gene (5 bases). The V gene lost 0 bases and the J gene lost 4 bases, with 10 bases spanning the gap. This CDR3 region has 14 residues. Germline V gene data show CDR1 as DFQATT and CDR2 as SNEGSKA (reference sequence). The DNA of the CDR3 is TGCAGTGCTAGAGAGGGGGTACGAGGAAACACCATATATTTT. Translated, it gives CSAREGVRGNTIYF.

This clonotype was seen just once. The chain has TRBV4-1 and TRBJ2-7, with D perhaps assigned TRBD1 or TRBD2 (5 bases each). Between the trimmed V and J ends, which lost 4 bases and 7 bases, there was a span of 14 bases. From germline, CDR1 is MGHRA and CDR2 YSYEKL. The CDR3 is 13 residues long. CDR3 residues: CASSRPGAREQYF. The CDR3, as DNA: TGCGCCAGCAGCCGGCCCGGGGCGCGTGAGCAGTACTTC.

V usage is TRBV15 and J usage is TRBJ2-7, with a weak D call TRBD2 (6 bases). CDR3 length: 15 amino acids. Trimming cost V 1 base and J 1 base, with 11 bases left between them. CDR1 is LNHNV, CDR2 YYDKDF, per germline (reference sequence). The CDR3 loop is CATSRGRLESYEQYF. The CDR3 DNA sequence: TGTGCCACCAGCAGAGGCCGACTAGAGTCCTACGAGCAGTACTTC.

This chain links TRBV29-1 with TRBJ2-7, with D tentatively TRBD1 (5 bases). Trimming cost V 7 bases and J 3 bases, with 16 bases left between them. Germline CDR1 reads SQVTM; CDR2 reads ANQGSEA. There are 13 residues in the CDR3. This chain's CDR3 is CSAKTELNYEQYF. The CDR3 DNA sequence: TGCAGCGCTAAGACAGAGTTGAACTACGAGCAGTACTTC.

This chain connects TRBV28 to TRBJ1-5, with 11 bases fitting TRBD1. CDR3 length: 14 residues. The V segment lost 11 bases and the J segment 0 bases; nucleotides outside the gene matches: 3. Germline V lookup: CDR1 MDHEN, CDR2 SYDVKM. This chain's CDR3 is CAGQGALSNQPQHF. For the CDR3, the DNA is TGTGCCGGACAGGGGGCGCTTAGCAATCAGCCCCAGCATTTT.